These 18 T cell receptor beta chains share one sample of origin, sequenced in a study of cytomegalovirus exposure and HLA in healthy donors. Generated by immunoSEQ multiplex PCR, the TCRdb table keeps only in-frame clones and is missing some. The profile shows roughly 180,000 clones, about 89% of them singletons. What was sequenced was PBMCs. The receptors stem from a man younger than 45 in good health and CMV-seropositive.

Remarks on this clone: In the same sample, other DNA sequences code for this CDR3. The V gene is TRBV6-5, the J gene TRBJ2-7; no clear D. Germline V gene sequence: CDR1 MNHEY, CDR2 SVGAGI. This CDR3 is built from 14 residues. V lost 2 bases to trimming and J lost 1 base, with 9 bases between them. The CDR3 protein is CASSYRGPSYEQYF. The CDR3 coding sequence is TGTGCCAGCAGTTACCGAGGACCTTCCTACGAGCAGTACTTC.

The chain links TRBV5-6 to TRBJ2-7; D is ambiguous. Germline loops: CDR1 SGHDT, CDR2 YYEEEE. Trimming shortened V by 0 bases and J by 0 bases, and 10 bases separated the two germline ends. CDR3 length equals 15 residues. This CDR3 is CASSLGSVDSYEQYF. For the CDR3, the DNA is TGTGCCAGCAGCTTGGGATCAGTGGACTCCTACGAGCAGTACTTC.

The chain employs TRBV5-4 and TRBJ2-1; D gene uncertain. Trimming removed 7 bases from V and 0 bases from J, with 8 bases in between. The CDR3 extends over 13 amino acids. From germline, CDR1 is SGHNT and CDR2 YYREEE (reference sequence). The CDR3 loop is CASERSSYNEQFF. In DNA form, the CDR3 reads TGTGCCAGCGAGAGGAGCTCCTACAATGAGCAGTTCTTC. The whole variable domain, remainder taken from reference TRBV5-4 and TRBJ2-1, is ETGVTQSPTHLIKTRGQQVTLRCSSQSGHNTVSWYQQALGQGPQFIFQYYREEENGRGNFPPRFSGLQFPNYSSELNVNALELDDSALYLCASERSSYNEQFFGPGTRLTVL.

V is TRBV2 and J is TRBJ1-1; maybe TRBD1 (5 bases). Trimming stripped 7 bases from V and 5 bases from J, with 23 bases between. CDR1 SNHLY and CDR2 FYNNEI come from the germline V gene. CDR3 length: 16 amino acids. The CDR3 here is CASKSGAGEVRTEAFF. The CDR3 DNA follows: TGTGCCAGCAAGTCCGGGGCTGGTGAAGTTCGGACTGAAGCTTTCTTT.

The rearrangement joins TRBV6-6 to TRBJ2-5; 8 bases map to TRBD1. Germline V CDR1 and CDR2: MNHNY, SVGAGI (reference sequence). The CDR3 runs to 15 residues. Trimming removed 5 bases from V and 2 bases from J; junction bases left unmatched: 7. The CDR3 is CASSGQGEPQETQYF. CDR3 coding DNA: TGTGCCAGCAGTGGACAGGGAGAGCCTCAAGAGACCCAGTACTTC.

This clone was found a few times. This chain joins TRBV9 and TRBJ2-3, with 9 positions matching TRBD2. CDR1 SGDLS and CDR2 YYNGEE come from the germline V gene. The CDR3 runs 17 residues. V lost 2 bases, J lost 5 bases, and 12 bases stayed unmatched. The CDR3, as DNA: TGTGCCAGCAGCGTTAACGGGGCGGGAGGGCCTGGAGATACGCAGTATTTT. Its translation: CASSVNGAGGPGDTQYF.

This chain links TRBV18 with TRBJ1-1; 9 bases agree with TRBD1. With V trimmed by 5 bases and J by 4 bases, 8 bases remained unmatched. CDR1 and CDR2 from the germline V gene are KGHSH and LQKENI. This CDR3 is built from 15 residues. The CDR3 nucleotides read TGTGCCAGCTCAACAGGGACAGGGCCGGGCACTGAAGCTTTCTTT. This sequence encodes CASSTGTGPGTEAFF.

This clone occurred once. The V call is TRBV5-8, the J call TRBJ2-2; D possibly corresponds to TRBD2 (5 bases). V lost 4 bases and J lost 0, with 16 bases in between. In germline, CDR1 is SGHTS, CDR2 YDEGEE. The CDR3 consists of 17 residues. CDR3 protein: CASSLPREGANTGELFF. The CDR3 DNA sequence: TGTGCCAGCAGCCTCCCCCGAGAGGGCGCGAACACCGGGGAGCTGTTTTTT.

This clone is a singleton in its sample. Here the CDR3 reads CAGRYGRVSSYEQYF. CDR3 DNA: TGTGCCGGCCGGTACGGGCGCGTTAGCTCCTACGAGCAGTACTTC. The V and J genes are TRBV28 and TRBJ2-7; D is undetermined. Germline CDR1 and CDR2: MDHEN and SYDVKM. The length of the CDR3 is 15 residues. The germline V and J ends were trimmed by 11 bases and 0 bases, with 20 bases remaining between them.

This chain links TRBV5-1 with TRBJ2-5; perhaps TRBD2 as D (6 bases). Trimming took off 4 bases at V and 6 bases at J, with 16 bases between the two ends. The CDR3 consists of 14 residues. CDR1 is SGHRS and CDR2 is YFSETQ in the germline V gene. The CDR3: CASSTTGGSKTQYF. The CDR3 DNA follows: TGCGCCAGCAGCACAACTGGGGGGTCCAAGACCCAGTACTTC.

This clone was detected once. The V call is TRBV18, the J call TRBJ1-2; D not resolved. V lost 5 bases and J 2 bases, leaving 6 bases between the germline ends. CDR3 length: 12 amino acids. Germline-derived CDR1 and CDR2 are KGHSH and LQKENI. DNA of the CDR3: TGTGCCAGCTCATCAACCAACTATGGCTACACCTTC. Translating it yields CASSSTNYGYTF.

The chain employs TRBV4-1 and TRBJ1-6; possibly TRBD1 for D (6 bases). V was cut by 1 base and J by 11 bases, with 18 bases left in between. Germline loops: CDR1 MGHRA, CDR2 YSYEKL. The CDR3 runs 16 residues. CDR3 DNA: TGCGCCAGCAGCCAAGGGGGAGGGGGAGACAATACACCCCTCCACTTT. Encoded protein: CASSQGGGGDNTPLHF.

V is TRBV27 and J is TRBJ2-3; D is ambiguous. Deletions cut 11 bases from V and 1 base from J, with 13 bases between. The CDR3 consists of 13 residues. Germline V gives CDR1 MNHEY, CDR2 SMNVEV (reference sequence). The CDR3 sequence: CASTGGGTDTQYF. CDR3 coding DNA: TGTGCCTCCACCGGCGGCGGCACAGATACGCAGTATTTT.

J is TRBJ2-2 and V is TRBV2, with D maybe TRBD2 (5 bases). V lost 4 bases, J lost 4 bases, and 13 bases lay in between. This CDR3 has 15 residues. Per the germline V gene, CDR1 is SNHLY and CDR2 is FYNNEI. CDR3 nucleotide sequence: TGTGCCAGCAGTGTCGTGGGGAGAGGCACCGGGGAGCTGTTTTTT. Protein product: CASSVVGRGTGELFF.

The chain carries TRBV7-9 and TRBJ1-2; D is possibly TRBD1 (6 bases). This CDR3 region has 15 residues. CDR1 SEHNR and CDR2 FQNEAQ come from the germline V gene (reference sequence). V was pared by 5 bases and J by 3 bases, with 16 bases between. The CDR3 DNA is TGTGCCAGCAGCCCGGGGGCATATTTTCACTATGGCTACACCTTC. This codes for CASSPGAYFHYGYTF.

This clone was counted a few times. The chain joins TRBV11-3 to TRBJ1-2; D not certain. The CDR3 runs 12 residues. CDR1 and CDR2 (germline): SGHNT, YENEEA. With 2 bases removed from V and 8 bases from J, the gap between germline ends came to 9 bases. As DNA, the CDR3 is TGTGCCAGCAGCTTAAGGGCAGAAGGCTACACCTTC. Amino acids: CASSLRAEGYTF. The variable domain in full, with the rest retrieved from reference TRBV11-3 and TRBJ1-2, is EAGVVQSPRYKIIEKKQPVAFWCNPISGHNTLYWYLQNLGQGPELLIRYENEEAVDDSQLPKDRFSAERLKGVDSTLKIQPAELGDSAVYLCASSLRAEGYTFGSGTRLTVV.

The chain is built from TRBV30 and TRBJ1-4, with 9 bases that match TRBD1. J gave up 7 bases and V 1 base, and 10 bases lay outside the gene matches. The CDR3 consists of 16 residues. CDR1 and CDR2 (germline): GTSNPN, SVGIG (reference sequence). CDR3 amino acids: CAWSAGTGIRGEKLFF. CDR3 DNA: TGTGCCTGGAGTGCCGGGACAGGGATTAGGGGTGAAAAACTGTTTTTT.

The chain has TRBV30 and TRBJ2-1, with 9 bases that match TRBD2. The CDR3 is made up of 14 amino acids. Germline assignment: CDR1 GTSNPN and CDR2 SVGIG (reference sequence). V gave up 3 bases and J gave up 7 bases; unmatched junction bases: 7. The CDR3 nucleotides are TGTGCCTGGAGCGGACTAGCGCGGCTTAATGAGCAGTTCTTC. It specifies CAWSGLARLNEQFF.